The next 28 T cell receptor beta chains were all read from a single sample in a study of human T cells and chemical hapten exposure. Time point indicated: patch test 2, 6 weeks after DPC sensitization. Treatment here: therapeutic diphenylcyclopropenone sensitization with weekly scalp DPC. TCRdb ran MiXCR on the RACE reads and lists one entry per CDR3 protein. The table shows 70,000 to 90,000 distinct CDR3 sequences, with 10% occurring only once. The sample was whole blood, taken in connection with sensitization to the hapten diphenylcyclopropenone (DPC). The source is a woman in her fifties or sixties with alopecia areata. Some clones in this sample may be carry-over from other donors' samples.

In its sample, this clonotype was seen once. A read error may account for a junction end that differs from germline. The V and J genes are TRBV4-1 and TRBJ2-7, with TRBD2 identical over 8 bases. The CDR3 is 16 residues long. The germline V gene has CDR1 MGHRA and CDR2 YSYEKL. The CDR3 DNA reads as TGCGCCAGCAGTCAAGAAGCAGCGGGAGTATACAACGAGCAGTACTTC. Its translation: CASSQEAAGVYNEQYF.

Points on this clonotype: Compared with germline, one end of the junction differs, possibly owing to a read error. This sequence joins TRBV2 and TRBJ1-6, with D possibly being TRBD1 (6 bases). This CDR3 has 14 residues. Looked up from germline, CDR1 is SNHLY and CDR2 is FYNNEI. The DNA for the CDR3 is TGTGTCAGCACCCCCGAGACAGGCCATTCACCCCTCCACTTT. Translating it yields CVSTPETGHSPLHF.

This clonotype was seen a few times. The chain carries TRBV5-1 and TRBJ2-2; TRBD1 is a possible D gene (6 bases). With 0 bases removed from V and 5 bases from J, the gap between germline ends came to 14 bases. The CDR3 length is 16 residues. Germline values: CDR1 SGHRS, CDR2 YFSETQ. This CDR3 reads CASSLAQGSRTGELFF. In DNA form, the CDR3 reads TGCGCCAGCAGCTTGGCACAGGGAAGTAGGACCGGGGAGCTGTTTTTT.

This clonotype was seen ten or more times. The V gene is TRBV12-3 or TRBV12-4, the J gene TRBJ2-7; a weak D match, TRBD2 (6 bases). Trimming took off 3 bases at V and 3 bases at J, with 9 bases between the two ends. This CDR3 spans 13 amino acids. The CDR3 region is CASSFGRFYEQYF. The CDR3 DNA sequence: TGTGCCAGCAGTTTTGGGAGGTTCTACGAGCAGTACTTC.

This clonotype showed up many times. V gene TRBV30 combines with J gene TRBJ2-5; tentatively, D is TRBD2 (5 bases). The CDR3 runs to 13 residues. Trimming removed 2 bases at V and 2 bases at J, with 9 bases between. Germline V gene sequence: CDR1 GTSNPN, CDR2 SVGIG (reference sequence). CDR3 region: CAWSSGGQETQYF. CDR3 in DNA: TGTGCCTGGAGTAGCGGCGGGCAAGAGACCCAGTACTTC.

This clonotype was seen ten or more times. The CDR3 here is CASSQAIAGSEQFF. The CDR3 nucleotides read TGTGCCAGCAGCCAAGCCATCGCTGGGAGTGAGCAGTTCTTC. This chain connects TRBV3-1 to TRBJ2-1, with D possibly matching TRBD2 (5 bases). The CDR3 has 14 residues. Trimming pared 1 base from V and 9 bases from J, leaving 13 bases between. The germline V gene has CDR1 LGHDT and CDR2 YNNKEL (reference sequence).

This chain links TRBV2 with TRBJ2-1; D is unresolved. The CDR3 consists of 15 residues. Between the trimmed V and J ends, which lost 7 bases and 1 base, there was a span of 14 bases. The germline V gene encodes CDR1 SNHLY and CDR2 FYNNEI. The CDR3 nucleotides are TGTGCCAGCAAAGTGCAGGAATTTTCCTACAATGAGCAGTTCTTC. Translation gives CASKVQEFSYNEQFF.

The CDR3 DNA follows: TGTGCCAGCAGCTTCCGGACTAGCGGATACAATGAGCAGTTCTTC. Translating gives CASSFRTSGYNEQFF. This chain uses TRBV7-6 with TRBJ2-1, with 10 bases fitting TRBD2. The J segment lost 4 bases and the V segment lost 3 bases, leaving 3 bases of the junction unmatched. Germline V gives CDR1 SGHVS, CDR2 FNYEAQ. This CDR3 is 15 amino acids long.

A word on this clonotype: This may be a read error: a much more frequent sequence differs by one nucleotide. This chain joins TRBV10-2 and TRBJ1-1, with D perhaps matching TRBD1 (6 bases). In germline, CDR1 is WSHSY, CDR2 SAAADI. Trimming stripped 5 bases from V and 2 bases from J, with 15 bases between. The CDR3 covers 15 residues. The CDR3 is CASSSGTWRNTEAFF. DNA of the CDR3: TGCGCCAGCAGTTCCGGGACATGGCGAAACACTGAAGCTTTCTTT.

The sample holds many counts of this clonotype. The V and J genes are TRBV2 and TRBJ2-7, with D possibly matching TRBD1 (6 bases). Germline values: CDR1 SNHLY, CDR2 FYNNEI. This CDR3 comprises 14 residues. Trimming stripped 6 bases from V and 7 bases from J, with 19 bases between. The CDR3 bases are TGTGCCAGCAGATGGGCAGGGGTGGCAATGGAGCAGTACTTC. Residues: CASRWAGVAMEQYF.

At least ten counts were recorded for this clonotype. This chain connects TRBV2 to TRBJ2-7; tentatively, D is TRBD2 (5 bases). Trimming left V 8 bases short and J 9 bases short, with 23 bases between. The CDR3 has 14 amino acids. Germline V gives CDR1 SNHLY, CDR2 FYNNEI. CDR3 DNA: TGTGCCAGCCTCCTGGATGGACGACAAAGCGGGCAGTACTTC. It codes for CASLLDGRQSGQYF.

This clonotype was seen only a few times. The CDR3: CASSPLGLAERQSYEQYF. DNA of the CDR3: TGTGCCAGCAGCCCCCTGGGACTAGCGGAACGACAATCCTACGAGCAGTACTTC. This chain uses TRBV14 with TRBJ2-7; 11 positions match TRBD2. The V gene end was trimmed by 4 bases and the J gene end by 1 base; junction bases not matched to a gene: 12. The germline CDR1 and CDR2 sequences are SGHDN and FVKESK. The CDR3 consists of 18 residues. Drawing the rest from reference TRBV14 and TRBJ2-7, the complete variable domain is EAGVTQFPSHSVIEKGQTVTLRCDPISGHDNLYWYRRVMGKEIKFLLHFVKESKQDESGMPNNRFLAERTGGTYSTLKVQPAELEDSGVYFCASSPLGLAERQSYEQYFGPGTRLTVT.

This clonotype showed up many times. The genes are TRBV7-9 and TRBJ1-2, with 7 nucleotides matching TRBD1. The CDR3 is 15 amino acids. Trimming removed 1 base from V and 8 bases from J; junction bases left unmatched: 10. Germline values: CDR1 SEHNR, CDR2 FQNEAQ (reference sequence). This CDR3 reads CASSLVRGHAEGYTF. The CDR3 region has the DNA TGTGCCAGCAGCTTAGTAAGGGGGCACGCGGAAGGCTACACCTTC.

In this sample, this clonotype turned up many times. CDR3 region: CASSQAWTSGINEQFF. The CDR3 DNA is TGTGCCAGCAGCCAAGCATGGACTAGCGGGATCAATGAGCAGTTCTTC. The chain has TRBV3-1 and TRBJ2-1, with 12 bases matching TRBD2. Germline-derived CDR1 and CDR2 are LGHDT and YNNKEL (reference sequence). V lost 1 base and J lost 6; bases outside the gene matches: 4. This CDR3 is built from 16 residues.

As to this clonotype: A read error is possible here, since a much larger clone lies one base away. The rearrangement joins TRBV6-6 to TRBJ2-3; unclear D gene. This CDR3 region has 13 residues. The germline V gene has CDR1 MNHNY and CDR2 SVGAGI (reference sequence). This CDR3 is CASNYSSTDTQYF. CDR3 DNA: TGTGCCAGCAATTACTCTAGCACAGATACGCAGTATTTT.

The rearrangement joins TRBV5-1 to TRBJ2-2, with TRBD1 matching 8 bases. Trimming cost V 0 bases and J 6 bases; bases outside gene matches: 7. Germline CDR1 is SGHRS and CDR2 is YFSETQ. The CDR3 covers 16 residues. The CDR3 spells CASSLVARGRSGELFF. The CDR3 DNA reads TGCGCCAGCAGCTTGGTAGCCAGGGGGCGATCCGGGGAGCTGTTTTTT.

This clonotype was detected many times. V and J are TRBV16 and TRBJ1-5, with a possible D match to TRBD1 (5 bases). CDR1 KGHSY and CDR2 FQNENV come from the germline V gene. This CDR3 has 15 amino acids. Trimming shortened V by 3 bases and J by 3 bases, and 12 bases separated the two germline ends. CDR3 sequence (DNA): TGTGCCAGCAGCCAGCAGGGACCGATCAATCAGCCCCAGCATTTT. It encodes CASSQQGPINQPQHF.

This clonotype was counted many times. The J gene is TRBJ2-1, the V gene TRBV12-3 or TRBV12-4; D is undetermined. CDR3 length equals 14 residues. Trimming cost V 3 bases and J 4 bases, with 10 bases left between them. The CDR3 loop reads CASSFLPKYNEQFF. CDR3 coding DNA: TGTGCCAGCAGTTTTCTGCCAAAATACAATGAGCAGTTCTTC.

By sample share, this clonotype is medium-sized. The chain joins TRBV7-9 to TRBJ2-7; 7 nucleotides match TRBD2. V trimming: 8 bases; J trimming: 0 bases; junction bases outside the gene matches: 4. Per germline, CDR1 SEHNR and CDR2 FQNEAQ (reference sequence). The length of the CDR3 is 13 residues. The CDR3 coding sequence is TGTGCCAGCGCGGCTAGCGGCTCCTACGAGCAGTACTTC. It yields the protein CASAASGSYEQYF.

This rearrangement joins TRBV14 to TRBJ2-1, with 10 nucleotides matching TRBD2. J was trimmed by 8 bases and V by 0 bases; bases with no gene match: 7. The germline V gene encodes CDR1 SGHDN and CDR2 FVKESK. This CDR3 has 16 residues. For the CDR3, the DNA is TGTGCCAGCAGCCAAGAGAGGCTAGCGGGAGTTGATGAGCAGTTCTTC. Translated: CASSQERLAGVDEQFF.

This clonotype was observed at least ten times. The V call is TRBV10-2, the J call TRBJ1-1, with TRBD1 as a possible D gene (6 bases). The V end was cut by 0 bases, the J end by 5 bases, with 16 bases between. Germline-derived CDR1 and CDR2 are WSHSY and SAAADI. This CDR3 contains 16 residues. CDR3 region: CASSESMDRAKTEAFF. DNA of the CDR3: TGCGCCAGCAGTGAGTCTATGGACAGAGCCAAGACTGAAGCTTTCTTT.

This clonotype was observed a handful of times. The rearrangement uses TRBV6-1 and TRBJ2-3, with D perhaps matching TRBD2 (6 bases). Germline loops: CDR1 MNHNS, CDR2 SASEGT. The CDR3 loop spans 13 amino acids. V lost 1 base, J lost 5 bases, and 7 bases lay in between. The CDR3 here is CASSEVGGDTQYF. Written as DNA, the CDR3 is TGTGCCAGCAGTGAAGTGGGGGGAGATACGCAGTATTTT.

This clonotype was seen repeatedly, ten times or more. This rearrangement joins TRBV20-1 to TRBJ2-5, with TRBD2 as a possible D gene (6 bases). Germline-derived CDR1 and CDR2 are DFQATT and SNEGSKA (reference sequence). CDR3 length: 13 residues. The V and J ends lost 2 bases and 5 bases respectively, with 12 bases between them. CDR3 in amino acids: CSARMASVETQYF. The CDR3 DNA follows: TGCAGTGCTAGAATGGCTAGCGTTGAGACCCAGTACTTC.

This clonotype was picked up a small number of times. The rearrangement joins TRBV20-1 to TRBJ2-4; weak D call: TRBD1 (5 bases). The CDR3 is 12 amino acids. Germline CDR1 and CDR2: DFQATT and SNEGSKA (reference sequence). Trimming took 8 bases from V and 0 from J, leaving 8 bases between them. The CDR3 nucleotides are TGCAGTACTACAGGAGCCAAAAACATTCAGTACTTC. It yields the protein CSTTGAKNIQYF.

The gene calls are TRBV24-1 and TRBJ1-5; tentative D call: TRBD1 (5 bases). CDR1 is KGHDR and CDR2 is SFDVKD in the germline V gene. V gave up 7 bases and J gave up 6 bases, with 18 bases separating them. The CDR3 spans 15 residues. CDR3 residues: CATRAGGGTGQPQHF. DNA for the CDR3: TGTGCCACCAGGGCCGGCGGAGGGACGGGTCAGCCCCAGCATTTT.

This clonotype was seen ten or more times. The chain couples TRBV5-5 to TRBJ2-3; 12 nucleotides match TRBD2. J gave up 5 bases and V 1 base, and 11 bases lay outside the gene matches. Germline V lookup: CDR1 SGHKS, CDR2 YYEKEE (reference sequence). The CDR3 runs to 18 residues. Here the CDR3 DNA reads TGTGCCAGCAGCTTGAATCGGCTAGCGGGAGGGCCTTTAGATACGCAGTATTTT. Translated: CASSLNRLAGGPLDTQYF. The whole variable domain, remainder taken from reference TRBV5-5 and TRBJ2-3, is DAGVTQSPTHLIKTRGQQVTLRCSPISGHKSVSWYQQVLGQGPQFIFQYYEKEERGRGNFPDRFSARQFPNYSSELNVNALLLGDSALYLCASSLNRLAGGPLDTQYFGPGTRLTVL.

Ten or more counts support this clonotype. The chain combines TRBV28 with TRBJ1-2; D ambiguous. Germline CDR1 reads MDHEN; CDR2 reads SYDVKM. There are 13 residues in the CDR3. Trimming cost V 8 bases and J 4 bases, with 14 bases left between them. CDR3 region: CASCCGPFYGYTF. As DNA, the CDR3 is TGTGCCAGCTGCTGTGGGCCCTTCTATGGCTACACCTTC.

This clonotype was seen at least ten times. The CDR3 is CASSSRTDMNEQYF. The CDR3 region has the DNA TGTGCCAGCAGCTCACGGACCGACATGAACGAGCAGTACTTC. The chain combines TRBV7-6 with TRBJ2-7; D remains unclear. Per germline, CDR1 SGHVS and CDR2 FNYEAQ. CDR3 length: 14 amino acids. Trimming took off 4 bases at V and 5 bases at J, with 15 bases between the two ends. Full variable domain (remainder filled in from reference TRBV7-6 and TRBJ2-7): GAGVSQSPRYKVTKRGQDVALRCDPISGHVSLYWYRQALGQGPEFLTYFNYEAQQDKSGLPNDRFSAERPEGSISTLTIQRTEQRDSAMYRCASSSRTDMNEQYFGPGTRLTVT.